This T cell receptor beta chain was sequenced in a study of blood T cell repertoires in COVID-19. About the research overall: Researchers got acute and convalescent COVID-19 samples from the United States, Italy and Spain. PBMCs, B-cell-depleted T cells, or T cells were the source of the cDNA or gDNA that made up the material.

CDR1 GTSNPN and CDR2 SVGIG come from the germline V gene (reference sequence). V was pared by 0 bases and J by 6 bases, with 8 bases of the junction left unmatched. This CDR3 has 15 residues. In the original workflow: Amplification of reference gene primers provided the estimated nucleated cell counts. Produced via immunoSEQ multiplex PCR; TCRdb's table is partial and in-frame only. The DNA gave D and trimming, while V, J and clone size come from that table. The sample yields some 100,000 clones, about 89% seen once. The receptor comes from a woman aged 25 to 45 with acute or convalescent COVID-19. The rearrangement uses TRBV30 and TRBJ1-5; TRBD1 aligns across 7 bases. Sequencing used peripheral blood. Written as DNA, the CDR3 is TGTGCCTGGAGTGTAGGGTTAGGGGGCCTTCAGCCCCAGCATTTT. Its protein product is CAWSVGLGGLQPQHF.